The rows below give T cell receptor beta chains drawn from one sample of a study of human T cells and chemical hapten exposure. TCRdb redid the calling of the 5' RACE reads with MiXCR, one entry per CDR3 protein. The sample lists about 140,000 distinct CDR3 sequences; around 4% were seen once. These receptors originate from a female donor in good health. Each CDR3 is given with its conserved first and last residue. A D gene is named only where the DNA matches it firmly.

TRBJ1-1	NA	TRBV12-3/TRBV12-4	CASSLVTGINTEAFF
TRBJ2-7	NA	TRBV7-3	CASSSQGGSYEQYF
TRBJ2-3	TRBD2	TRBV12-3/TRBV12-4	CASSPPGGHVDTQYF
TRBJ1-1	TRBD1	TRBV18	CASSPGQGADTEAFF
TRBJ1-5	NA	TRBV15	CATSRDPGGNQPQHF
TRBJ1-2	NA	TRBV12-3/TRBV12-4	CASSFSSTPGGYTF
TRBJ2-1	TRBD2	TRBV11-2	CASTPLAGRHNEQFF
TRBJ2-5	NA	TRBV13	CASSPRQYQETQYF
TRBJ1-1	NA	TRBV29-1	CSVANRENTEAFF
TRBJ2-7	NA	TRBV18	CASSPQGNEQYF
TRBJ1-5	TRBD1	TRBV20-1	CSAPDRGANQPQHF
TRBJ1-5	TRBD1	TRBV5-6	CASSSAGTGRLSNQPQHF
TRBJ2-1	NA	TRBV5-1	CASSLTGGIYNEQFF
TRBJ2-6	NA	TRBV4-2	CASSQGSAGQGANVLTF
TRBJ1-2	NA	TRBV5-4	CASNLQGNYGYTF
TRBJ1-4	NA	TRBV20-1	CSARLRQRPNEKLFF
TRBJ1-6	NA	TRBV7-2	CASRSTTPPLHF
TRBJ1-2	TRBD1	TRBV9	CASGGTAITNYGYTF
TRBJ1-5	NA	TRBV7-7	CASSLDSGTDQPQHF
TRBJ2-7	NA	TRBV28	CASRLGTLSEQYF
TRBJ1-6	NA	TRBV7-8	CASSLTRVPYNSPLHF
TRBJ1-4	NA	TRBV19	CASSMIATNEKLFF
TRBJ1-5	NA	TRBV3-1	CASSQGDGNSNQPQHF
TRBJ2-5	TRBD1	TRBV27	CASSQRGRETQYF
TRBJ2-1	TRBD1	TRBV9	CASSVEVEGALGRNEQFF
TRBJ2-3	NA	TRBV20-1	CSPTEGGSGTDTQYF
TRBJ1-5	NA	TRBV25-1	CASFRARNQPQHF
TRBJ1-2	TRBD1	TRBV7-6	CASSSTGQGAGYTF
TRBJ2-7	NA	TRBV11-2	CASSPYSSPGQYF
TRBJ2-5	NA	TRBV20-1	CSARGDWKETQYF
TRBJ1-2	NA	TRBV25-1	CASSEAGSRANYGYTF